One sample yielded the 26 T cell receptor beta chains listed below, sequenced in a study of blood T cell repertoires in COVID-19. The assay was immunoSEQ multiplex PCR, and TCRdb's table has in-frame clones only and misses some. Found here are 150,000 to 170,000 clones, around 83% of them singletons; the top ten hold 29%. The sample comprised peripheral blood. The receptors were gathered from an older woman with acute or convalescent COVID-19.

This chain uses TRBV11-2 with TRBJ2-2; D uncertain. Germline V gene data show CDR1 as SGHAT and CDR2 as FQNNGV. V dropped 1 base and J dropped 3 bases, with 12 bases sitting between them. The CDR3 extends over 16 amino acids. The CDR3 DNA reads as TGTGCCAGCAGCTTAGGAGTTAGCTTCGACACCGGGGAGCTGTTTTTT. This codes for CASSLGVSFDTGELFF.

This clone was observed a handful of times. This sequence joins TRBV18 and TRBJ1-6; D gene uncertain. V was clipped by 5 bases and J by 7 bases, with 6 bases between them. Germline V gene lookup returns CDR1 KGHSH and CDR2 LQKENI. This CDR3 has 12 amino acids. This chain's CDR3 is CASSVSNSPLHF. The CDR3 DNA is TGTGCCAGCTCAGTTTCAAATTCACCCCTCCACTTT.

V gene TRBV9 combines with J gene TRBJ1-4, with D perhaps matching TRBD1 (6 bases). The CDR3 runs 16 residues. Germline assignment: CDR1 SGDLS and CDR2 YYNGEE. Trimming pared 2 bases from V and 5 bases from J, leaving 16 bases between. The CDR3 sequence is CASSVSTGRVNEKLFF. The DNA of the CDR3 is TGTGCCAGCAGCGTGAGCACAGGGAGAGTGAATGAAAAACTGTTTTTT. Full variable domain (rest looked up from reference TRBV9 and TRBJ1-4): DSGVTQTPKHLITATGQRVTLRCSPRSGDLSVYWYQQSLDQGLQFLIQYYNGEERAKGNILERFSAQQFPDLHSELNLSSLELGDSALYFCASSVSTGRVNEKLFFGSGTQLSVL.

This clone was recorded once. The chain uses TRBV6-5 and TRBJ1-2; TRBD1 matches 9 bases. V lost 6 bases, J lost 1 base, and 3 bases stayed unmatched. This CDR3 has 14 residues. Germline V gives CDR1 MNHEY, CDR2 SVGAGI. CDR3 sequence: CASRQTGGNYGYTF. In DNA form, the CDR3 reads TGTGCCAGCAGACAGACAGGGGGTAACTATGGCTACACCTTC.

The chain combines TRBV7-9 with TRBJ2-3; D unclear. The CDR3 sequence is 15 residues long. The germline V and J ends were trimmed by 1 base and 3 bases, with 11 bases remaining between them. Germline loops: CDR1 SEHNR, CDR2 FQNEAQ (reference sequence). The CDR3 loop is CASSLGMAETDTQYF. CDR3 DNA: TGTGCCAGCAGCTTAGGTATGGCCGAAACAGATACGCAGTATTTT.

The gene calls are TRBV14 and TRBJ2-3, with D uncertain. Germline CDR1 reads SGHDN; CDR2 reads FVKESK. V shed 1 base and J shed 4 bases, with 6 bases lying between them. The CDR3 is 13 amino acids. The CDR3 nucleotides are TGTGCCAGCAGCCAAGCCCTACCAGATACGCAGTATTTT. Amino acid sequence: CASSQALPDTQYF.

V and J are TRBV4-2 and TRBJ2-7, with 14 bases aligning to TRBD2. The J segment lost 3 bases and the V segment lost 1 base, leaving 2 bases of the junction unmatched. Germline V lookup: CDR1 LGHNA, CDR2 YNFKEQ. The CDR3 runs 16 residues. The CDR3 spells CASSQVTSGGGYEQYF. The CDR3 nucleotides read TGTGCCAGCAGCCAAGTGACTAGCGGGGGGGGCTACGAGCAGTACTTC.

The chain carries TRBV27 and TRBJ2-7; 7 nucleotides line up with TRBD2. This CDR3 has 15 amino acids. Germline assignment: CDR1 MNHEY and CDR2 SMNVEV (reference sequence). V lost 2 bases, J lost 3 bases, and 7 bases stayed unmatched. Here the CDR3 DNA reads TGTGCCAGCAGTTTAGGGGGGGGGTCGTACTACGAGCAGTACGTC. It encodes CASSLGGGSYYEQYV.

The chain employs TRBV9 and TRBJ2-1; D might be TRBD2 (6 bases). Trimming removed 2 bases at V and 9 bases at J, with 21 bases between. The CDR3 sequence is 16 residues long. Germline V gene sequence: CDR1 SGDLS, CDR2 YYNGEE. CDR3 DNA sequence: TGTGCCAGCAGCGTTCAATCGGAGGGAAGTCGGGCTGAGCAGTTCTTC. The encoded protein is CASSVQSEGSRAEQFF.

The CDR3: CASSQEYYNEQFF. As DNA, the CDR3 is TGTGCCAGCAGCCAAGAGTACTACAATGAGCAGTTCTTC. J is TRBJ2-1 and V is TRBV3-1 (or the pseudogene TRBV3-2); the D is unclear. Germline V gene sequence: CDR1 LGHDT, CDR2 YNNKEL (reference sequence). V lost 0 bases to trimming and J lost 3 bases, with 3 bases between them. This CDR3 contains 13 residues.

The CDR3 protein is CASSYSPSSGNTIYF. The CDR3 nucleotides read TGTGCCAGCAGTTACAGCCCGAGCTCTGGAAACACCATATATTTT. This sequence joins TRBV6-5 and TRBJ1-3; D uncertain. The CDR3 runs to 15 residues. V was pared by 2 bases and J by 0 bases, with 8 bases between. Germline lookup yields CDR1 MNHEY and CDR2 SVGAGI.

This chain uses TRBV7-9 with TRBJ1-1, with a weak D call TRBD1 (6 bases). There are 15 residues in the CDR3. Germline V gene lookup returns CDR1 SEHNR and CDR2 FQNEAQ (reference sequence). V was trimmed by 2 bases and J by 9 bases, leaving 19 bases between them. The CDR3 DNA sequence: TGTGCCAGCAGCTTATCCTACGGGGCAGGGGCTAAAGCTTTCTTT. It codes for CASSLSYGAGAKAFF.

The chain recombines TRBV6-4 with TRBJ2-1; 9 bases agree with TRBD2. Germline CDR1 is MRHNA and CDR2 is SNTAGT. The CDR3 is 13 amino acids. J was trimmed by 6 bases and V by 4 bases; bases with no gene match: 1. The CDR3 protein is CASSALAGNEQFF. CDR3 bases: TGTGCCAGCAGTGCACTAGCGGGCAATGAGCAGTTCTTC.

This clone showed up just a few times. The V and J genes are TRBV7-9 and TRBJ2-2, with TRBD2 as a possible D gene (5 bases). V dropped 4 bases and J dropped 3 bases, with 9 bases sitting between them. CDR1 is SEHNR and CDR2 is FQNEAQ in the germline V gene (reference sequence). This CDR3 contains 14 residues. As DNA, the CDR3 is TGTGCCAGCAGCTACACTAGGGACACCGGGGAGCTGTTTTTT. Translation gives CASSYTRDTGELFF.

This clone showed up just once. The V call is TRBV19, the J call TRBJ2-1, with 11 nucleotides matching TRBD2. Trimming removed 7 bases from V and 8 bases from J; junction bases left unmatched: 7. The CDR3 totals 14 residues. CDR1 LNHDA and CDR2 SQIVND come from the germline V gene (reference sequence). CDR3 sequence: CASTIAGGPHEQFF. In DNA form, the CDR3 reads TGTGCCAGTACCATAGCGGGGGGGCCTCATGAGCAGTTCTTC.

This chain joins TRBV7-8 and TRBJ1-3; the match to TRBD1 covers 9 bases. Germline V CDR1 and CDR2: SGHVS, FQNEAQ. This CDR3 has 16 amino acids. The V segment lost 3 bases and the J segment 2 bases; nucleotides outside the gene matches: 5. CDR3 amino acids: CASSFRTGGTGNTIYF. Here the CDR3 DNA reads TGTGCCAGCAGCTTCCGCACAGGGGGCACTGGAAACACCATATATTTT.

This chain connects TRBV24-1 to TRBJ2-5, with D perhaps matching TRBD1 (6 bases). This CDR3 has 16 residues. V was pared by 6 bases and J by 7 bases, with 23 bases between. The germline V gene encodes CDR1 KGHDR and CDR2 SFDVKD. CDR3 loop: CATSRNEAGATGTQYF. CDR3 nucleotides: TGTGCCACCAGTCGGAATGAGGCAGGGGCAACGGGGACCCAGTACTTC.

The chain joins TRBV19 to TRBJ1-1; D uncertain. Per the germline V gene, CDR1 is LNHDA and CDR2 is SQIVND (reference sequence). With 3 bases removed from V and 11 bases from J, the gap between germline ends came to 10 bases. The CDR3 sequence is 11 residues long. The CDR3 DNA sequence: TGTGCCAGTAGTATTTGGGAGGAGGCTTTCTTT. Translated, it gives CASSIWEEAFF.

This clone showed up just a few times. CDR3 bases: TGCGCCAGCAGCCAAGGGGCGGTCAGGGAACGATCACCCCTCCACTTT. It yields the protein CASSQGAVRERSPLHF. The chain employs TRBV4-1 and TRBJ1-6; TRBD1 might be the D (5 bases). In germline, CDR1 is MGHRA, CDR2 YSYEKL. Trimming shortened V by 1 base and J by 10 bases, and 17 bases separated the two germline ends. This CDR3 region has 16 residues.

The rearrangement uses TRBV2 and TRBJ2-7; D ambiguous. The V gene's germline CDR1 is SNHLY and CDR2 FYNNEI. V lost 7 bases, J lost 4 bases, and 5 bases lay in between. The CDR3 sequence is 10 residues long. The CDR3 nucleotides read TGTGCCAGCAACCTATACGAGCAGTACTTC. It encodes CASNLYEQYF.

The chain employs TRBV2 and TRBJ2-5; D remains unclear. This CDR3 comprises 11 residues. Between the trimmed V and J ends, which lost 7 bases and 3 bases, there was a span of 6 bases. Germline CDR1 is SNHLY and CDR2 is FYNNEI. The CDR3 nucleotides are TGTGCCAGCACCTTAAAAGAGACCCAGTACTTC. It translates to CASTLKETQYF.

This chain joins TRBV18 and TRBJ1-1; 9 bases line up with TRBD1. The CDR3 spans 15 residues. With V trimmed by 3 bases and J by 4 bases, 6 bases remained unmatched. CDR1 is KGHSH, CDR2 LQKENI, per germline. The CDR3 spells CASSPWTGEGTEAFF. Here the CDR3 DNA reads TGTGCCAGCTCACCCTGGACAGGGGAAGGCACTGAAGCTTTCTTT.

The chain is built from TRBV9 and TRBJ1-1; D remains ambiguous. The CDR3 contains 15 residues. Germline CDR1 reads SGDLS; CDR2 reads YYNGEE. Deletions cut 0 bases from V and 3 bases from J, with 12 bases between. CDR3 amino acids: CASSVGGWRDTEAFF. CDR3 nucleotides: TGTGCCAGCAGCGTAGGTGGGTGGCGGGACACTGAAGCTTTCTTT.

In this sample, this clone turned up a few times. The V gene is TRBV7-8, the J gene TRBJ1-6; 7 bases match TRBD1. Germline-derived CDR1 and CDR2 are SGHVS and FQNEAQ. The CDR3 contains 16 residues. Losses at the gene ends were 4 bases for V and 3 bases for J; bases not matched to a gene: 6. The CDR3, as DNA: TGTGCCAGCAGCTCAAGGGACAGAAACTATAATTCACCCCTCCACTTT. Translation: CASSSRDRNYNSPLHF.

The V call is TRBV5-1, the J call TRBJ1-5; 9 bases line up with TRBD1. The CDR3 sequence is 15 residues long. Unmatched junction bases numbered 6, after V lost 1 base and J lost 7 bases. Germline V gives CDR1 SGHRS, CDR2 YFSETQ. CDR3 DNA sequence: TGCGCCAGCAGCTTGTCGGGACAGGGTAAACAGCCCCAGCATTTT. It specifies CASSLSGQGKQPQHF.

The chain has TRBV14 and TRBJ2-1, with 13 bases matching TRBD2. This CDR3 comprises 19 residues. V was pared by 4 bases and J by 0 bases, with 9 bases of the junction left unmatched. CDR1 and CDR2 (germline): SGHDN, FVKESK. The CDR3 nucleotides read TGTGCCAGCAGCCTCGGGACTAGCGGGGCACTCAGCTCCTACAATGAGCAGTTCTTC. Protein sequence: CASSLGTSGALSSYNEQFF. The complete variable domain, with remaining parts taken from reference TRBV14 and TRBJ2-1, reads EAGVTQFPSHSVIEKGQTVTLRCDPISGHDNLYWYRRVMGKEIKFLLHFVKESKQDESGMPNNRFLAERTGGTYSTLKVQPAELEDSGVYFCASSLGTSGALSSYNEQFFGPGTRLTVL.